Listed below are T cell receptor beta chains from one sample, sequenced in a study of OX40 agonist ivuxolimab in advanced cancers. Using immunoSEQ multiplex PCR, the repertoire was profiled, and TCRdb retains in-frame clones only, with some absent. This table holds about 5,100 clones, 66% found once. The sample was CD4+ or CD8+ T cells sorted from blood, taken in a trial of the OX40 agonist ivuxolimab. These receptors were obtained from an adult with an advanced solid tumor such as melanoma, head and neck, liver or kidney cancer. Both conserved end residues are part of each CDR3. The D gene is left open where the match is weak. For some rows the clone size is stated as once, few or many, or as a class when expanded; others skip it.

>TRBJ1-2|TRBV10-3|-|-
CAISEGRTGGYTF
TGTGCCATCAGTGAGGGACGAACAGGGGGCTACACCTTC
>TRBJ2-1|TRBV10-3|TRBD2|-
CAISESVLAGGEENEQFF
TGTGCCATCAGTGAGTCGGTCCTAGCGGGGGGGGAAGAAAATGAGCAGTTCTTC
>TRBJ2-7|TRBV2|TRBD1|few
CASSGGTDRYEQYF
TGTGCCAGCAGTGGTGGGACAGATCGCTACGAGCAGTACTTC
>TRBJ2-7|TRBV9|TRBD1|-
CASSPTGQVDEQYF
TGTGCCAGCAGCCCGACGGGACAGGTAGACGAGCAGTACTTC
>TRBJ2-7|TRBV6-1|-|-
CASTGYEQYF
TGTGCCAGTACAGGATACGAGCAGTACTTC
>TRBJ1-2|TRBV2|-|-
CASYGGETWGYGYTF
TGTGCCAGCTACGGGGGGGAGACCTGGGGCTATGGCTACACCTTC
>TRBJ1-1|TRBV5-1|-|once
CASNTAGPNTEAFF
TGCGCCAGCAACACCGCCGGGCCGAACACTGAAGCTTTCTTT
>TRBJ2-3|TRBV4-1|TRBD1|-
CASSQEGQRADTQYF
TGCGCCAGCAGCCAAGAGGGACAGAGAGCAGATACGCAGTATTTT
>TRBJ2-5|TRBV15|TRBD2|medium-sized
CATSIYGGETQYF
TGTGCCACCAGTATTTACGGGGGGGAGACCCAGTACTTC
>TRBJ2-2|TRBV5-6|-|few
CASSPGVGELFF
TGTGCCAGCAGCCCAGGGGTCGGGGAGCTGTTTTTT
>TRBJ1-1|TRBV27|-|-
CASSSSPIRENTEAFF
TGTGCCAGCAGTTCTTCTCCAATCAGGGAGAACACTGAAGCTTTCTTT
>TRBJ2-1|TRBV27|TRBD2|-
CASSPPPGLAGVEQFF
TGTGCCAGCAGCCCCCCGCCGGGACTAGCGGGGGTTGAGCAGTTCTTC
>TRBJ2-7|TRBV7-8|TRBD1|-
CASSSTGQGWGEQYF
TGTGCCAGCAGCTCCACCGGACAGGGATGGGGCGAGCAGTACTTC
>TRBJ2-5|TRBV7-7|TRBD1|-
CASSGGQGAGETQYF
TGTGCTAGCAGCGGGGGACAGGGGGCAGGGGAGACCCAGTACTTC
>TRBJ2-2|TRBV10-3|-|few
CAIGQENTGELFF
TGTGCCATCGGGCAGGAGAACACCGGGGAGCTGTTTTTT
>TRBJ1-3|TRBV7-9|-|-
CASSYTGTVTQTPLNTIYF
TGTGCCAGCAGCTATACCGGGACCGTGACCCAAACGCCCCTAAACACCATATATTTT
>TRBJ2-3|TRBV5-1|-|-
CASSRDYTDTQYF
TGCGCCAGCAGCCGCGACTACACAGATACGCAGTATTTT
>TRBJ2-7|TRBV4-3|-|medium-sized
CASSQEAGTMSYEQYF
TGCGCCAGCAGCCAAGAGGCAGGGACGATGTCCTACGAGCAGTACTTC
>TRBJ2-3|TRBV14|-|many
CASSQVLRESTDTQYF
TGTGCCAGCAGCCAAGTTCTCCGGGAGAGCACAGATACGCAGTATTTT
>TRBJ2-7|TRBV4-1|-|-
CASSQDLAGNYEQYF
TGCGCCAGCAGCCAAGATCTCGCAGGGAACTACGAGCAGTACTTC
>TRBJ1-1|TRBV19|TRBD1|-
CASSHRGADTEAFF
TGTGCCAGTAGCCACAGGGGCGCGGACACTGAAGCTTTCTTT
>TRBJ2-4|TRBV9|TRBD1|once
CASSALGQGENIQYF
TGTGCCAGCAGCGCCCTGGGACAGGGGGAAAACATTCAGTACTTC
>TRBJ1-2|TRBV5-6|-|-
CASSLWSEIYGYTF
TGTGCCAGCAGCTTGTGGTCGGAAATCTATGGCTACACCTTC
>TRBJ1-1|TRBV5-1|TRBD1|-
CASSLGAGGFGTEAFF
TGCGCCAGCAGCTTAGGGGCAGGGGGCTTCGGCACTGAAGCTTTCTTT
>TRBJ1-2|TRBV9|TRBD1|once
CASSVGQGDQGYTF
TGTGCCAGCAGCGTAGGACAGGGGGATCAGGGCTACACCTTC
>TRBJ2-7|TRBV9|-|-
CASSGGVEATSYEQYF
TGTGCCAGCAGCGGGGGGGTGGAGGCAACCTCCTACGAGCAGTACTTC
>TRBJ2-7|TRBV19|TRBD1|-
CASSAGQGAFDEQYF
TGTGCCAGTAGTGCAGGACAGGGCGCTTTTGACGAGCAGTACTTC
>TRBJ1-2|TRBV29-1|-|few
CSVVAAGYGYTF
TGCAGCGTGGTGGCCGCGGGCTATGGCTACACCTTC
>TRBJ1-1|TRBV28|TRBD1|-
CASSDRTGRAEAFF
TGTGCCAGCAGCGACCGGACAGGGAGGGCTGAAGCTTTCTTT
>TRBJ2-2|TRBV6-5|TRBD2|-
CASSYSTSALAGELFF
TGTGCCAGCAGTTACTCGACTAGCGCCCTCGCCGGGGAGCTGTTTTTT
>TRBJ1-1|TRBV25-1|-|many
CASSEYTGRAFF
TGTGCCAGCAGTGAATATACGGGAAGAGCTTTCTTT
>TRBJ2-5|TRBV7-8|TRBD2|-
CASSLGTTKTQYF
TGTGCCAGCAGCCTCGGGACTACTAAGACCCAGTACTTC
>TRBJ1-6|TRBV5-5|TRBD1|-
CASSFQDLQGVSSPLHF
TGTGCCAGCAGCTTCCAGGACCTACAGGGGGTATCTTCACCCCTCCACTTT
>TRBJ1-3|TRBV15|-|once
CATRFENTIYF
TGTGCCACCAGGTTTGAGAACACCATATATTTT
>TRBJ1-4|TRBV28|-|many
CASSLFGGRDNEKLFF
TGTGCCAGCAGTTTATTCGGGGGGCGGGATAATGAAAAACTGTTTTTT
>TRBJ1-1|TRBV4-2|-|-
CASSQVLLNTEAFF
TGTGCCAGCAGCCAAGTCCTCCTGAACACTGAAGCTTTCTTT
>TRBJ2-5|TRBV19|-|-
CASSIFGQGKEQYF
TGTGCCAGTAGTATTTTCGGGCAGGGTAAGGAGCAGTACTTC
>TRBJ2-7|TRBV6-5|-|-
CASSYGGRGETYEQYF
TGTGCCAGCAGTTACGGCGGTAGAGGAGAGACCTACGAGCAGTACTTC
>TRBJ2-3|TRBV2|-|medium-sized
CASTAAGVPPPDTQYF
TGTGCCAGCACCGCCGCAGGGGTCCCTCCACCAGATACGCAGTATTTT
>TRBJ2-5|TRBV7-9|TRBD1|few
CASSRVGQGQETQYF
TGTGCCAGCAGCCGAGTCGGACAGGGGCAAGAGACCCAGTACTTC
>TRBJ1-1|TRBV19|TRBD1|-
CASSIMTGRTEAFF
TGTGCCAGTAGTATCATGACAGGGAGGACTGAAGCTTTCTTT
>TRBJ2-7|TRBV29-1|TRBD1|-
CSVEFFRTPGQGTREQYF
TGCAGCGTTGAATTTTTTCGAACCCCGGGACAGGGTACTCGCGAGCAGTACTTC
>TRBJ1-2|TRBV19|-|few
CASSISGGNGYTF
TGTGCCAGTAGTATATCGGGGGGTAATGGCTACACCTTC
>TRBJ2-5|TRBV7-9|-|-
CASTRSQETQYF
TGTGCCAGCACCCGTAGCCAAGAGACCCAGTACTTC
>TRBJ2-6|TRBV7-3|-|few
CASSLTPWIEGYHSSGANVLTF
TGTGCCAGCAGCTTAACGCCTTGGATAGAGGGCTACCACTCTTCTGGGGCCAACGTCCTGACTTTC
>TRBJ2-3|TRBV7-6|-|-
CASSLAGNTDTQYF
TGTGCCAGCAGCTTAGCTGGTAACACAGATACGCAGTATTTT
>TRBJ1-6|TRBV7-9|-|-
CASSLTLGLGVAGPPLHF
TGTGCCAGCAGCTTGACTTTGGGTTTGGGAGTGGCCGGGCCACCCCTCCACTTT
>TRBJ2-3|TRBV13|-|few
CASSLNGLNTQYF
TGTGCCAGCAGCTTAAATGGCCTGAATACGCAGTATTTT
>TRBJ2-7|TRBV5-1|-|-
CASSLRQGWWEQYF
TGCGCCAGCAGCTTGCGGCAGGGATGGTGGGAGCAGTACTTC
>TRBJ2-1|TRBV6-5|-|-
CASSYPGLSHEQFF
TGTGCCAGCAGTTACCCTGGCCTATCCCACGAGCAGTTCTTC
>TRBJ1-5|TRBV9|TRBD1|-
CASSVVRQGEYSNQPQHF
TGTGCCAGCAGCGTAGTTAGACAGGGCGAATATAGCAATCAGCCCCAGCATTTT
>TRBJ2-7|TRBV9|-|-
CASSPGEVFSYEQYF
TGTGCCAGCAGCCCCGGGGAGGTATTCTCCTACGAGCAGTACTTC